This TCR beta chain appears in the sequencing data of a study of shared clonotypes between healthy human individuals. The germline V gene encodes CDR1 GTSNPN and CDR2 SVGIG (reference sequence). The CDR3 loop spans 16 amino acids. Unmatched junction bases numbered 9, after V lost 3 bases and J lost 4 bases. The table came from immunoSEQ multiplex PCR; TCRdb's copy has only in-frame clones and leaves some out. This sample carries more than 2,000,000 clones, more than 90% of them seen once, and the ten largest clones take over 0.12%. The chain employs TRBV30 and TRBJ2-2, with 9 bases that match TRBD1. The TCR was taken from a man between 18 and 35 years old in good health. The sequenced sample was naive CD4+ T cells sorted from blood. Specified subset: CD45RA+ positively selected. Written as DNA, the CDR3 is TGTGCCTGGAGACAGACCGGGACAGGGATCACCGGGGAGCTGTTTTTT. Translated, it gives CAWRQTGTGITGELFF.